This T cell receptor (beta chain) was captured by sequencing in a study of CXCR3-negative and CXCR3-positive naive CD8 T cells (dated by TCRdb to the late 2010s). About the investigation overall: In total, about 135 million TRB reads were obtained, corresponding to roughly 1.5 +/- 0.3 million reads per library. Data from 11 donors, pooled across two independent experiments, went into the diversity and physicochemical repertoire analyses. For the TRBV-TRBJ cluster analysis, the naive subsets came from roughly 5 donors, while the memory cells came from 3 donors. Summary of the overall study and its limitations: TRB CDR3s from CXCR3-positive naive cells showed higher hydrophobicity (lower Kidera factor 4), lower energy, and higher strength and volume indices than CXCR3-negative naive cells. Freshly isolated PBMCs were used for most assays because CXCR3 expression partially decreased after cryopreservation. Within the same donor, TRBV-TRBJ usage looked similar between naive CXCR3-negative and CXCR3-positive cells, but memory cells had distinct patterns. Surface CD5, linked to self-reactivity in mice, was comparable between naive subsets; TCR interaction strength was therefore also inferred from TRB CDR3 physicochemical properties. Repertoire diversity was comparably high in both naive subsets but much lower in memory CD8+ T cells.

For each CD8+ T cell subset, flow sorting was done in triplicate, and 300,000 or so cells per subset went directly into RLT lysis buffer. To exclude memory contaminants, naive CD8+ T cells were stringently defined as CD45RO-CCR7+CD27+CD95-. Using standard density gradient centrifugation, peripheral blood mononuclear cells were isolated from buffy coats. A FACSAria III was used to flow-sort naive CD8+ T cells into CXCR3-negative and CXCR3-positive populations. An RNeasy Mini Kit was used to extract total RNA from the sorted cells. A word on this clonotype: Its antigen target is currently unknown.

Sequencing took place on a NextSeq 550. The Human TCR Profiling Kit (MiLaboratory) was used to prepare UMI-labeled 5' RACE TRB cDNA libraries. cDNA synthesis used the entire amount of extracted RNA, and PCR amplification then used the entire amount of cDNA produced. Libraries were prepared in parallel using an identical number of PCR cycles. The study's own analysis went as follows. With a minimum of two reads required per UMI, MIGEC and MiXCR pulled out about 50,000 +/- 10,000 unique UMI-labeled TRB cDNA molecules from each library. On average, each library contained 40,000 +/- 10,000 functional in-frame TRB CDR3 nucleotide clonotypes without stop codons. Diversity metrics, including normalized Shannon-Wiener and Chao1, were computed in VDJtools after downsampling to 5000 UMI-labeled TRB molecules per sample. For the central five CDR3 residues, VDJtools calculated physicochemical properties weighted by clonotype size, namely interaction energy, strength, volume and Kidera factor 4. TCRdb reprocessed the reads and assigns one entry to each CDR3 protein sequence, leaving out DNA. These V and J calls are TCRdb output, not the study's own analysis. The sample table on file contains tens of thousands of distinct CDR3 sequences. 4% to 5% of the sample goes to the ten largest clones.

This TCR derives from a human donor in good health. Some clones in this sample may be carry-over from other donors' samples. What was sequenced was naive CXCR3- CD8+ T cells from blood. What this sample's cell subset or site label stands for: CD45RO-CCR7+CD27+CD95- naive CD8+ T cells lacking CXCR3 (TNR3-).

The CDR3 protein is CASSPRTGPSSYEQYF. The chain was built from TRBV6-6 and TRBJ2-7; the D call from TCRdb, TRBD1, cannot be confirmed without DNA. As encoded in the germline V gene (reference sequence), CDR1 is MNHNY while CDR2 is SVGAGI. Reading from cysteine to phenylalanine, the CDR3 counts 16 amino acids. The DNA sequence is not available.